This T cell receptor beta chain comes out of a study of T cell responses to AZD1222 COVID-19 vaccine. Study summary: The study pooled second doses at about 4 or about 12 weeks.

The study's findings and limits: Breadth and depth of Spike-specific TCRs rose after two AZD1222 doses. Only a handful of people who got AZD1222 tested seropositive at baseline. None of the repertoires were sampled until the peak T cell response had passed.

Germline CDR1 reads MNHEY; CDR2 reads SVGAGI. The CDR3 has 15 residues. Deletions cut 0 bases from V and 8 bases from J, with 16 bases between. To note about this clone: What it binds is unknown.

Sequenced by immunoSEQ multiplex PCR; TCRdb stores in-frame clones only, minus some. In the table there are roughly 140,000 clones, around 88% of which are singletons. The receptor comes from an adult in good health. The material sequenced was peripheral blood, taken on day 0 of AZD1222 vaccination. The gene calls are TRBV6-5 and TRBJ1-2, with D hard to call. Written as DNA, the CDR3 is TGTGCCAGCAGTTACTCATGGGAAACGATCGGCGGCTACACCTTC. Translated, it gives CASSYSWETIGGYTF.